This T cell receptor (beta chain) was observed in a study of blood T cell repertoires in COVID-19. The overall study: Donors in the United States, Italy and Spain gave samples during acute or convalescent COVID-19. In each case, the material was cDNA or gDNA derived from T cells, B-cell-depleted T cells, or PBMCs.

As processed by the authors: For nucleated cells, counts were estimated from reference gene primer amplification. Clones were sequenced by immunoSEQ multiplex PCR, and TCRdb holds only the in-frame ones, with some missing. D and trimming come from the DNA, and the V and J calls and clone size come from that table. The sample consists of 150,000 to 200,000 clones, 80% to 85% of them appearing once. Those enrolled in Seattle joined during active infection and were followed longitudinally afterward. CDR3 length: 13 residues. The ends were cut back, 4 bases at V and 0 bases at J, with 7 bases in the middle. Per germline, CDR1 SNHLY and CDR2 FYNNEI.

Material for sequencing was peripheral blood. This receptor was identified in a woman at least 80 years old with COVID-19, enrolled during active disease. V usage is TRBV2 and J usage is TRBJ2-7, with D uncertain. This CDR3 is CASSVRVSYEQYF. Written as DNA, the CDR3 is TGTGCCAGCAGTGTCCGGGTCTCCTACGAGCAGTACTTC.